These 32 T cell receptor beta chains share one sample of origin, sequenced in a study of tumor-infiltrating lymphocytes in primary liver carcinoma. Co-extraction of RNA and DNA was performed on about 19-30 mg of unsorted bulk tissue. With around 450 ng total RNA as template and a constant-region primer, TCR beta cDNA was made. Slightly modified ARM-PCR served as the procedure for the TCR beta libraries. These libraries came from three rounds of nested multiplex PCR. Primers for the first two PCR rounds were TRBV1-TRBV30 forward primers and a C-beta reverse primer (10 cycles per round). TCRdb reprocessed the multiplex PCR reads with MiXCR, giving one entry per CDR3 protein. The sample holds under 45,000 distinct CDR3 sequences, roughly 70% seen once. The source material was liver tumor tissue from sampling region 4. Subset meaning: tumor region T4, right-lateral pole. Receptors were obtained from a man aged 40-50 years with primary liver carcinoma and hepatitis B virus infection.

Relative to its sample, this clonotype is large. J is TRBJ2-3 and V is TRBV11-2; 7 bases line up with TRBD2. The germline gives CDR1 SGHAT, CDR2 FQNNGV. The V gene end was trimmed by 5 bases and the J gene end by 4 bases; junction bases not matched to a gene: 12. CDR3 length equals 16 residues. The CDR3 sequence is CASSPVGGGVPDTQYF. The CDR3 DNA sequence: TGTGCCAGCAGCCCAGTTGGGGGAGGGGTCCCAGATACGCAGTATTTT.

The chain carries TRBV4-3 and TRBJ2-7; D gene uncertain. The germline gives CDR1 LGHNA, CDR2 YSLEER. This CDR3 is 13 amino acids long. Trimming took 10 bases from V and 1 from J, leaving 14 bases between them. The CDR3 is CAKSQAISYEQYF. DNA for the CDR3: TGCGCCAAAAGCCAAGCAATTTCCTACGAGCAGTACTTC.

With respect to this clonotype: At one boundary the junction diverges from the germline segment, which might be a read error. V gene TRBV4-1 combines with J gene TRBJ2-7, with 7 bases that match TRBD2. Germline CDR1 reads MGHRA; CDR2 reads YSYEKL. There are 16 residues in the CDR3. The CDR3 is CASSQDFSGSSYGQNF. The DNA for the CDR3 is TGCGCCAGCAGCCAAGATTTTAGCGGGTCCTCCTACGGGCAGAACTTC.

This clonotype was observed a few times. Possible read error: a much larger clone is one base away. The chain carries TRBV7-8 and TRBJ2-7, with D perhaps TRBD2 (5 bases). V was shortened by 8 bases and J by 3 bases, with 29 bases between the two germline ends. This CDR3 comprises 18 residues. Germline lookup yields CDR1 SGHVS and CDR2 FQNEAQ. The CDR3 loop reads CASHRTPSGGSWNYEQYF. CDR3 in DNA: TGTGCCAGCCACCGAACACCATCCGGAGGCAGCTGGAACTACGAGCAGTACTTC.

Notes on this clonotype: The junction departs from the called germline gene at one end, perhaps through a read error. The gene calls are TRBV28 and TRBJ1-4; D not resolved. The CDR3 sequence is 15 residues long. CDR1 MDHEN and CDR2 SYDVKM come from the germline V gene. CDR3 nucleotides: TGTGTCAGCAGTTTCACCAGCGCTCTGAATGAAAAACTGTTTTTT. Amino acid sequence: CVSSFTSALNEKLFF.

As DNA, the CDR3 is TGTGCCAGCAGCCTAGGATACACAGGTATGCAGTATTTT. Its translation: CASSLGYTGMQYF. The V gene is TRBV14, the J gene TRBJ2-3; perhaps TRBD1 as D (5 bases). This CDR3 has 13 amino acids. V lost 4 bases and J lost 11, with 16 bases in between. Germline-derived CDR1 and CDR2 are SGHDN and FVKESK.

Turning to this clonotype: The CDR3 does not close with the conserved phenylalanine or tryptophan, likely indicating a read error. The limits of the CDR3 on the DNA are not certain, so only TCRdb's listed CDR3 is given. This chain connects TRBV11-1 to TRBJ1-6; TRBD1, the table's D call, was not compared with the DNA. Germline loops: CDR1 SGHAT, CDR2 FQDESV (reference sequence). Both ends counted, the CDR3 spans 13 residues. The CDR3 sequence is CASSRTLVSPFHS.

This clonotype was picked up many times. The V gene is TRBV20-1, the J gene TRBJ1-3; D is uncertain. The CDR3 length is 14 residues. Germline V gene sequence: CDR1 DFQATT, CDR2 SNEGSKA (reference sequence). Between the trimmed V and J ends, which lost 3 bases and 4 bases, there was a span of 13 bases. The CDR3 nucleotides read TGCAGTGCTAGCCACGAATTTTGGGGAAACACCATATATTTT. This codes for CSASHEFWGNTIYF.

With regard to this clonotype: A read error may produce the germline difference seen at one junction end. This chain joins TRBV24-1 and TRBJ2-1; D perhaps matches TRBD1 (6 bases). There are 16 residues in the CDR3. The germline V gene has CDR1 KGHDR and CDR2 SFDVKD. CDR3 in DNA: TGTGCCACCAGTGACCCCAGGGGAAGCCCCTACAATGAGCAGTCCTTC. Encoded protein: CATSDPRGSPYNEQSF.

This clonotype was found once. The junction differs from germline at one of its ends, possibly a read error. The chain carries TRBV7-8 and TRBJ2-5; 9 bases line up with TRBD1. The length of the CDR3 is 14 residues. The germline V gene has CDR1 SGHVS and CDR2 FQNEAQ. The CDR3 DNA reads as TGTGTCAGCATCATCACAGGGGGCAGAGAGACCCAGTACTTC. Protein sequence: CVSIITGGRETQYF.

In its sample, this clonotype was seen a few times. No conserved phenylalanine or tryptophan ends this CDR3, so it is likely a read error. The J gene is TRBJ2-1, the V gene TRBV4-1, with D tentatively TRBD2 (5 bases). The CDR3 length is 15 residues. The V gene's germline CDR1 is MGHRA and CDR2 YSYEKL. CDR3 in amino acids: CAGSLIPGYGSEQFS. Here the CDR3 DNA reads TGCGCCGGCAGCCTTATCCCGGGGTATGGCAGTGAGCAGTTCTCC.

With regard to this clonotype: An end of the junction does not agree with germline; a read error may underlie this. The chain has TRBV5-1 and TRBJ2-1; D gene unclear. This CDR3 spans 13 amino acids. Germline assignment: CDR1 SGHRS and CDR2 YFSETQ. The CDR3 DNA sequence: TGCGCCAGCAGCTCAGTCCAAGACAATGAGCACCTCTTC. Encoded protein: CASSSVQDNEHLF.

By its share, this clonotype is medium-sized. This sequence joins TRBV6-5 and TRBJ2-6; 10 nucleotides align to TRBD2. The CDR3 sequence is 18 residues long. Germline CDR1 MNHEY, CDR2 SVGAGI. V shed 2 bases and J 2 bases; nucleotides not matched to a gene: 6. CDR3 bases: TGTGCCAGCAGTTACAATCCTAGCGGGAGTACTGGGGCCAACGTCCTGACTTTC. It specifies CASSYNPSGSTGANVLTF.

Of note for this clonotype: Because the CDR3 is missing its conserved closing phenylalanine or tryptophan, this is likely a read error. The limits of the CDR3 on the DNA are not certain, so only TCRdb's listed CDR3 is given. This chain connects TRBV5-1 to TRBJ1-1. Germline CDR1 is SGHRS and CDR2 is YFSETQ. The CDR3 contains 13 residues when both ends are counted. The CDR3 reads CASSLGPSGSTFS.

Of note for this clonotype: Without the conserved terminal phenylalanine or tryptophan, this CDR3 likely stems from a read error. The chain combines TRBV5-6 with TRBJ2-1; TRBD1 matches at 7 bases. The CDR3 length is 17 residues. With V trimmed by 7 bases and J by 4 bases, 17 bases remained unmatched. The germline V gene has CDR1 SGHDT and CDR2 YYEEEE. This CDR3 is CASCSNLQGLGYNEQFL. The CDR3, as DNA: TGTGCCAGCTGCTCGAACCTACAGGGGCTGGGGTACAATGAGCAGTTCCTC.

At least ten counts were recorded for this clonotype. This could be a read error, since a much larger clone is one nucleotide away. The CDR3 loop is CASSLNDGQFF. The DNA for the CDR3 is TGTGCCAGCAGCTTAAATGATGGGCAGTTCTTC. This chain links TRBV13 with TRBJ2-1, with unresolved D. The CDR3 contains 11 residues. CDR1 is PRHDT, CDR2 FYEKMQ, per germline (reference sequence). V lost 2 bases to trimming and J lost 12 bases, with 8 bases between them.

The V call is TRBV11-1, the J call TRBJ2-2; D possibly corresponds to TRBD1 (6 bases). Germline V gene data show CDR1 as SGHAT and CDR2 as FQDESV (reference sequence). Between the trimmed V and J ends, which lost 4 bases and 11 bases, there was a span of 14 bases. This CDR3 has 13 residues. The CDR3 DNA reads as TGTGCCAGCAGCTGTTGGGACACCGTAGAGCTGTTTTTT. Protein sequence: CASSCWDTVELFF.

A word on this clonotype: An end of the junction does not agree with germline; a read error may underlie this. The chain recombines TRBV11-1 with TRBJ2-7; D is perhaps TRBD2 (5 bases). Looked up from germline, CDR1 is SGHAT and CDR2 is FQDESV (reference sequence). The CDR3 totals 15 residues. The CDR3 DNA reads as TGTGCCATCAGCTTAACGGGATTGGGAGAATATGAGCAGTACTTC. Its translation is CAISLTGLGEYEQYF.

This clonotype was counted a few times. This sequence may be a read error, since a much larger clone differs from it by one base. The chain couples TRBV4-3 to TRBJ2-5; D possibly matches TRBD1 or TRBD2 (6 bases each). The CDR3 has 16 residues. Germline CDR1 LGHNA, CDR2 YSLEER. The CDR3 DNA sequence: TGCGCCAGCAGCCAAGGCCGGGGGCGGGAACTAGAGACCCGGTACTTC. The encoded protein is CASSQGRGRELETRYF.

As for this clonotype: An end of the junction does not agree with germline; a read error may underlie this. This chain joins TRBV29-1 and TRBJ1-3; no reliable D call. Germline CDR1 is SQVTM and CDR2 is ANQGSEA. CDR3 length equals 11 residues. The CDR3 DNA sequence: TGCAACGCTGCGAATGGAAGCACCATATATTTT. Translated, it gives CNAANGSTIYF.

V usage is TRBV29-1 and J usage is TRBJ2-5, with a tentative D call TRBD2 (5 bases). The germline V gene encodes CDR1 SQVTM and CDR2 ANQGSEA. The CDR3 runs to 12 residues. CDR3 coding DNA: TGCAGTGGTATGGTCAGTGGAGGGACCCAGTACTTC. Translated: CSGMVSGGTQYF.

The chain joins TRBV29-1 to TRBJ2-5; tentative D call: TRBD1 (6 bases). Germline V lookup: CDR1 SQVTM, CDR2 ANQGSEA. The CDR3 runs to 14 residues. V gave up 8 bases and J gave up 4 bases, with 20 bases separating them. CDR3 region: CSFRTAPFRETQYF. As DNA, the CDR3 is TGCAGCTTTAGGACAGCACCATTTCGAGAGACCCAGTACTTC.

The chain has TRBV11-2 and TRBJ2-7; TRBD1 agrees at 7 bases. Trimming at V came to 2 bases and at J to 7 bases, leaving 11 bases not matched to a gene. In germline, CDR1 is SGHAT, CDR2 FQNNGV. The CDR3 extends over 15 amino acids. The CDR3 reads CASSLTLEGAREQYF. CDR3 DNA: TGTGCCAGCAGCTTAACCTTAGAGGGGGCTAGAGAGCAGTACTTC.

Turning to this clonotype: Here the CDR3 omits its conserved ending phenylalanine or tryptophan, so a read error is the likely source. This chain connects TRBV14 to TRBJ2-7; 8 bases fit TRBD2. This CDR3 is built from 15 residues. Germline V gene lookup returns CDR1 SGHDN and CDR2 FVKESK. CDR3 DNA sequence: TGTGCCAGCAGCCAAGGATTAGCGGGATCCTACGACCAGTACTAC. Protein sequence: CASSQGLAGSYDQYY.

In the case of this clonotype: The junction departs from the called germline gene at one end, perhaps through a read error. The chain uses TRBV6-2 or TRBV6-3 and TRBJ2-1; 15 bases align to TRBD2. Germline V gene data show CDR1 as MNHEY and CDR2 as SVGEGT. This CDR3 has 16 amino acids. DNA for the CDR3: TGTGCCAACAGTCCCCGGACTAGCGGGAGGGCAAATGAGCAGTTCTTC. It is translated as CANSPRTSGRANEQFF.

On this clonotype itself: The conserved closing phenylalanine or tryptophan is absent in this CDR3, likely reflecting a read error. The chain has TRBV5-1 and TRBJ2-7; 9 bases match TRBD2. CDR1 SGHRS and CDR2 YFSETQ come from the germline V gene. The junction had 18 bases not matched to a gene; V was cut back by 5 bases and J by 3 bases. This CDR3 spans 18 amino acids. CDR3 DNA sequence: TGCGCCAGCAGGTTCAGGACTAGCGTAACTGGGGGAAGCTACGAGCAGTACTTA. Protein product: CASRFRTSVTGGSYEQYL.

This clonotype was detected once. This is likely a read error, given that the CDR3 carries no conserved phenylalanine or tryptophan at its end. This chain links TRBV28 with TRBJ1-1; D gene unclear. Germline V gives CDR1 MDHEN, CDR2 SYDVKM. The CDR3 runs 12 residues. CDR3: CVSRITWDEAFL. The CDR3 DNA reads TGTGTCAGCAGGATCACATGGGATGAAGCTTTCCTT.

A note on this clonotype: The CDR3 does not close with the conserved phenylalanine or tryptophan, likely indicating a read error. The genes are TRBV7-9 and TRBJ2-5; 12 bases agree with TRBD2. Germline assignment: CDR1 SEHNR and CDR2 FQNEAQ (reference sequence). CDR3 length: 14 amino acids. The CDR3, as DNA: TGTGTCAGCAGAACGGGACTAGCGGGAGAGACCCAGTACTCC. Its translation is CVSRTGLAGETQYS.

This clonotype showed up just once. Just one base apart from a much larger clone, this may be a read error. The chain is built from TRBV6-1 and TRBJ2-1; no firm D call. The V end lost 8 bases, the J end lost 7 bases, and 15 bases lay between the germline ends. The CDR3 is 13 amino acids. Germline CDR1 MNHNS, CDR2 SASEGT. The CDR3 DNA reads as TGTGCCAGCTGGACCGCTTGGGTTAATGAGCAGTTCTTC. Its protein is CASWTAWVNEQFF.

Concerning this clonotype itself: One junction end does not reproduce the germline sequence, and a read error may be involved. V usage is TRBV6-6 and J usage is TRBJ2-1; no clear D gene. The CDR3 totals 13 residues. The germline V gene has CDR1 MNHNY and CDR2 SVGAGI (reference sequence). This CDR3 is CANTSQSYNEQSF. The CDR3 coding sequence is TGTGCCAACACGAGTCAGTCCTACAATGAGCAGTCCTTC.

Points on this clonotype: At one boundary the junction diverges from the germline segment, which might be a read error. DNA of the CDR3: TGTACCAGCAGTTCCCGCGCCGAAGTATTCGATGAACAGTTCTTC. Translated, it gives CTSSSRAEVFDEQFF. The chain couples TRBV6-2 or TRBV6-3 to TRBJ2-1; D is unclear. The CDR3 runs 15 residues. Germline V gene lookup returns CDR1 MNHEY and CDR2 SVGEGT.

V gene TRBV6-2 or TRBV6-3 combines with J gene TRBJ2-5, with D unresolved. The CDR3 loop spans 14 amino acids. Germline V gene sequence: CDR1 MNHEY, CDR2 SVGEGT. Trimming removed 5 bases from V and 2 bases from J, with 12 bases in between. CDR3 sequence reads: CASSPTRAQETQYF. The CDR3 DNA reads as TGTGCCAGCAGTCCTACAAGGGCTCAAGAGACCCAGTACTTC.